This T cell receptor (beta chain) was sequenced for a study of T cell responses to AZD1222 COVID-19 vaccine. Overall study results and limits: Spike-specific TCR breadth and depth rose after two AZD1222 doses. Among AZD1222 vaccinees, only six were seropositive at baseline.

CDR1 is GTSNPN, CDR2 SVGIG, per germline (reference sequence). CDR3 length: 12 amino acids. The V and J ends lost 8 bases and 8 bases respectively, with 13 bases between them. The data were produced by immunoSEQ multiplex PCR, yet TCRdb's version contains in-frame clones alone and is incomplete. The data show some 78,000 clones, around 82% seen once. Regarding this clone: Its target is unknown.

The clonotype was recovered from an adult who received the AZD1222 COVID-19 vaccine. This chain uses TRBV30 with TRBJ1-6; tentatively, D is TRBD1 (6 bases). Sample: peripheral blood, taken 28 days after the second AZD1222 dose. The chain's CDR3 is CAGGREYSPLHF. DNA of the CDR3: TGTGCCGGGGGCAGAGAGTATTCACCCCTCCACTTT.